Each of the 32 T cell receptor beta chains below was sequenced from the same sample in a study of blood T cell repertoires in COVID-19. Sequenced by immunoSEQ multiplex PCR; TCRdb stores in-frame clones only, minus some. The sample has 200,000 to 300,000 clones, around 84% seen once. Sequenced material: peripheral blood. The receptors originated from a man aged 55 to 70 with acute or convalescent COVID-19.

This chain connects TRBV9 to TRBJ2-5; D perhaps matches TRBD2 (6 bases). Deletions cut 3 bases from V and 5 bases from J, with 17 bases between. The germline CDR1 and CDR2 sequences are SGDLS and YYNGEE. The CDR3 is 15 amino acids. CDR3 nucleotide sequence: TGTGCCAGCAGCGCCTCTGGCGGGGCGATGGAGACCCAGTACTTC. Translated, it gives CASSASGGAMETQYF. The full variable domain, its missing parts supplied by reference TRBV9 and TRBJ2-5, is DSGVTQTPKHLITATGQRVTLRCSPRSGDLSVYWYQQSLDQGLQFLIQYYNGEERAKGNILERFSAQQFPDLHSELNLSSLELGDSALYFCASSASGGAMETQYFGPGTRLLVL.

J is TRBJ2-5 and V is TRBV24-1, with 11 bases identical to TRBD1. Germline-derived CDR1 and CDR2 are KGHDR and SFDVKD. V lost 5 bases, J lost 7 bases, and 5 bases stayed unmatched. The CDR3 has 14 residues. CDR3 residues: CATSGTGGAGTQYF. As DNA, the CDR3 is TGTGCCACCAGTGGGACAGGGGGCGCGGGGACCCAGTACTTC.

The chain is built from TRBV2 and TRBJ2-5; 7 bases align to TRBD2. Trimming took 8 bases from V and 4 from J; bases not matched to a gene: 4. Germline V lookup: CDR1 SNHLY, CDR2 FYNNEI. The CDR3 is 12 residues long. The CDR3 sequence: CASGLVGETQYF. The CDR3 DNA reads as TGTGCCAGCGGACTAGTCGGAGAGACCCAGTACTTC.

This chain joins TRBV6-5 and TRBJ1-6; 7 bases match TRBD1. Germline CDR1 MNHEY, CDR2 SVGAGI. J lost 3 bases, V lost 8 bases, and 7 bases had no gene match. The CDR3 runs 15 residues. The chain's CDR3 is CASSGDSRYNSPLHF. The CDR3 coding sequence is TGTGCCAGCTCAGGGGACAGTCGCTATAATTCACCCCTCCACTTT.

The chain joins TRBV5-4 to TRBJ1-2, with 8 positions matching TRBD1. Germline V gene lookup returns CDR1 SGHNT and CDR2 YYREEE (reference sequence). The CDR3 runs to 15 residues. V lost 2 bases, J lost 2 bases, and 5 bases stayed unmatched. The CDR3 reads CASSFRQGRNYGYTF. CDR3 sequence (DNA): TGTGCCAGCAGCTTCCGACAGGGGCGGAACTATGGCTACACCTTC.

This sequence joins TRBV20-1 and TRBJ2-5; perhaps TRBD1 as D (6 bases). Germline values: CDR1 DFQATT, CDR2 SNEGSKA (reference sequence). The CDR3 extends over 12 amino acids. V was pared by 3 bases and J by 3 bases, with 8 bases between. The CDR3 loop is CSASKGEETQYF. The CDR3 DNA sequence: TGCAGTGCTAGTAAGGGGGAAGAGACCCAGTACTTC.

The chain carries TRBV7-6 and TRBJ2-2, with 11 bases that match TRBD1. The length of the CDR3 is 15 residues. CDR1 SGHVS and CDR2 FNYEAQ come from the germline V gene. Unmatched junction bases numbered 3, after V lost 4 bases and J lost 5 bases. The CDR3 DNA follows: TGTGCCAGCAGCTCTGGACAGGGGGCAACCGGGGAGCTGTTTTTT. It yields the protein CASSSGQGATGELFF.

This chain joins TRBV6-5 and TRBJ1-6; D may be TRBD1 (5 bases). The CDR3 sequence is 14 residues long. V dropped 7 bases and J dropped 9 bases, with 16 bases sitting between them. CDR1 is MNHEY and CDR2 is SVGAGI in the germline V gene. This CDR3 is CASKNAGFGSPLHF. The CDR3 DNA reads TGTGCCAGCAAAAATGCAGGGTTCGGTTCACCCCTCCACTTT.

The chain employs TRBV28 and TRBJ2-7; 11 nucleotides align to TRBD2. V shed 1 base, J shed 4 bases, and the junction held 3 bases outside the gene matches. The CDR3 covers 15 residues. CDR1 is MDHEN and CDR2 is SYDVKM in the germline V gene. The CDR3 sequence: CASSLYTSGSYEQYF. Written as DNA, the CDR3 is TGTGCCAGCAGTTTATATACTAGCGGGAGTTACGAGCAGTACTTC.

This clone was seen only a few times. This rearrangement joins TRBV5-6 to TRBJ1-2, with D uncertain. Looked up from germline, CDR1 is SGHDT and CDR2 is YYEEEE. V lost 4 bases, J lost 8 bases, and 24 bases lay in between. The CDR3 extends over 16 amino acids. The CDR3: CASSPARENSPIGYTF. CDR3 DNA sequence: TGTGCCAGCAGCCCCGCCCGGGAAAACTCGCCTATCGGCTACACCTTC.

CDR3 in DNA: TGTGCCAGCAGCTCGTCTGGACAGGACTCCTACAATGAGCAGTTCTTC. Amino acids: CASSSSGQDSYNEQFF. The chain combines TRBV7-3 with TRBJ2-1, with 7 bases aligning to TRBD1. The V gene end was trimmed by 4 bases and the J gene end by 0 bases; junction bases not matched to a gene: 6. The CDR3 covers 16 residues. Germline CDR1 reads SGHTA; CDR2 reads FQGTGA.

V gene TRBV9 combines with J gene TRBJ1-3; TRBD1 might be the D (5 bases). Looked up from germline, CDR1 is SGDLS and CDR2 is YYNGEE. The CDR3 has 16 amino acids. V was clipped by 0 bases and J by 2 bases, with 12 bases between them. CDR3 region: CASSVGEAGAGNTIYF. The CDR3 bases are TGTGCCAGCAGCGTAGGGGAAGCGGGGGCTGGAAACACCATATATTTT.

The gene calls are TRBV13 and TRBJ2-7; 9 bases are a match to TRBD2. CDR1 is PRHDT, CDR2 FYEKMQ, per germline (reference sequence). The V gene end was trimmed by 6 bases and the J gene end by 3 bases; junction bases not matched to a gene: 9. The CDR3 has 15 amino acids. The CDR3: CASRLISGRSYEQYF. The CDR3 DNA sequence: TGTGCCAGCAGATTAATTAGCGGGAGAAGCTACGAGCAGTACTTC.

This clone has a single count. The chain recombines TRBV11-3 with TRBJ2-3, with D possibly TRBD2 on 5 matching bases. The V end was cut by 5 bases, the J end by 1 base, with 10 bases between. CDR1 is SGHNT, CDR2 YENEEA, per germline. The CDR3 is 14 amino acids. The CDR3 loop reads CASSQNGGTDTQYF. The CDR3 DNA is TGTGCCAGCAGCCAAAACGGGGGCACAGATACGCAGTATTTT.

In DNA, the CDR3 is TGTGCCAGTAGGAGGACAGGGACCAGCACAGATACGCAGTATTTT. It codes for CASRRTGTSTDTQYF. The chain joins TRBV19 to TRBJ2-3, with TRBD1 matching 8 bases. The V gene's germline CDR1 is LNHDA and CDR2 SQIVND (reference sequence). J gave up 0 bases and V 6 bases, and 5 bases lay outside the gene matches. The length of the CDR3 is 15 residues.

The rearrangement links TRBV18 to TRBJ1-5; 9 positions match TRBD1. Germline CDR1 and CDR2: KGHSH and LQKENI. The CDR3 contains 15 residues. With V trimmed by 6 bases and J by 4 bases, 7 bases remained unmatched. CDR3 nucleotides: TGTGCCAGCTCCCCCGGGACAGGGCCGAATCAGCCCCAGCATTTT. This translates into CASSPGTGPNQPQHF.

This clone was detected only once. The rearrangement uses TRBV5-3 and TRBJ1-1; TRBD1 is a possible D gene (6 bases). TRBV5-3 is known as an ORF, though its function is uncertain. Trimming took 10 bases from V and 7 from J, leaving 17 bases between them. The CDR3 consists of 12 residues. The CDR3 DNA reads as TGTGCCCGATCTCGGACAGAAGGTGAAGCTTTCTTT. It is translated as CARSRTEGEAFF.

The genes are TRBV2 and TRBJ2-2; 8 bases are shared with TRBD2. CDR3 length: 13 residues. Germline V gene data show CDR1 as SNHLY and CDR2 as FYNNEI. The ends lost 6 bases at V and 8 bases at J; junction bases unmatched: 5. The CDR3 reads CASRGTREGELFF. As DNA, the CDR3 is TGTGCCAGCAGAGGGACTAGAGAAGGGGAGCTGTTTTTT.

V gene TRBV4-3 combines with J gene TRBJ2-1; 7 positions match TRBD2. Germline-derived CDR1 and CDR2 are LGHNA and YSLEER. Germline trimming cut 3 bases from V and 2 bases from J; bases unmatched to any gene: 1. The CDR3 has 14 amino acids. CDR3 DNA: TGCGCCAGCAGCCAGGCGGGAGCCTACAATGAGCAGTTCTTC. This codes for CASSQAGAYNEQFF.

The chain carries TRBV30 and TRBJ1-2, with D uncertain. The V gene's germline CDR1 is GTSNPN and CDR2 SVGIG (reference sequence). Trimming stripped 4 bases from V and 10 bases from J, with 13 bases between. This CDR3 contains 11 residues. The CDR3 is CAWTHLSFYTF. The DNA for the CDR3 is TGTGCCTGGACGCATCTGAGCTTCTACACCTTC.

The V gene is TRBV5-1, the J gene TRBJ1-4; possibly TRBD1 for D (6 bases). Germline V CDR1 and CDR2: SGHRS, YFSETQ. The CDR3 contains 15 residues. V gave up 1 base and J gave up 7 bases, with 14 bases separating them. The CDR3 here is CASSLLGGPSEKLFF. The CDR3 coding sequence is TGCGCCAGCAGCTTGTTGGGGGGGCCGAGTGAAAAACTGTTTTTT.

The chain has TRBV18 and TRBJ2-1, with 10 bases aligning to TRBD2. The CDR3 runs to 16 residues. With 2 bases clipped from V and 8 bases from J, the junction kept 9 bases outside the gene matches. Per the germline V gene, CDR1 is KGHSH and CDR2 is LQKENI. CDR3 in amino acids: CASSPESLAGDYEQFF. CDR3 DNA sequence: TGTGCCAGCTCACCAGAATCCCTAGCGGGAGACTATGAGCAGTTCTTC. The full variable domain, rest sourced from reference TRBV18 and TRBJ2-1, is NAGVMQNPRHLVRRRGQEARLRCSPMKGHSHVYWYRQLPEEGLKFMVYLQKENIIDESGMPKERFSAEFPKEGPSILRIQQVVRGDSAAYFCASSPESLAGDYEQFFGPGTRLTVL.

V and J are TRBV28 and TRBJ1-2; 7 positions match TRBD1. This CDR3 has 13 residues. J was trimmed by 4 bases and V by 6 bases; bases with no gene match: 5. Germline V gene sequence: CDR1 MDHEN, CDR2 SYDVKM. The CDR3 here is CASRKTGIYGYTF. In DNA form, the CDR3 reads TGTGCCAGCAGAAAGACAGGGATCTATGGCTACACCTTC.

The chain's CDR3 is CASSKQGSYGYTF. The CDR3 region has the DNA TGCGCCAGCAGCAAACAGGGATCCTATGGCTACACCTTC. V gene TRBV5-1 combines with J gene TRBJ1-2, with D tentatively TRBD1 (6 bases). There are 13 residues in the CDR3. Trimming stripped 4 bases from V and 4 bases from J, with 11 bases between. In germline, CDR1 is SGHRS, CDR2 YFSETQ.

The genes are TRBV11-2 and TRBJ2-2; 10 bases are a match to TRBD2. CDR3 length: 15 residues. Germline lookup yields CDR1 SGHAT and CDR2 FQNNGV. V dropped 8 bases and J dropped 1; count of bases not matched to a gene: 4. CDR3 nucleotides: TGTGCCAGCGGCCGACTAGCGGGGAACACCGGGGAGCTGTTTTTT. Protein product: CASGRLAGNTGELFF.

J is TRBJ2-3 and V is TRBV11-2; D gene unclear. CDR1 is SGHAT, CDR2 FQNNGV, per germline. V gave up 1 base and J gave up 3 bases, with 5 bases separating them. The CDR3 runs to 13 residues. DNA of the CDR3: TGTGCCAGCAGCTTAGGGCCAACAGATACGCAGTATTTT. Its translation is CASSLGPTDTQYF.

V is TRBV7-3 and J is TRBJ2-1; 9 bases are shared with TRBD2. This CDR3 is 16 amino acids long. Germline V gene lookup returns CDR1 SGHTA and CDR2 FQGTGA. J gave up 3 bases and V 4 bases, and 7 bases lay outside the gene matches. In DNA, the CDR3 is TGTGCCAGCAGCTCCCTGGGCGGGGGGGACTACAATGAGCAGTTCTTC. Protein product: CASSSLGGGDYNEQFF.

V gene TRBV29-1 combines with J gene TRBJ2-3; 11 bases align to TRBD2. The CDR3 totals 16 residues. Germline loops: CDR1 SQVTM, CDR2 ANQGSEA. V shed 1 base and J 7 bases; nucleotides not matched to a gene: 10. CDR3 in DNA: TGCAGCGTTGAAGGGGGACTAGCGGAGGTTGCAAATACGCAGTATTTT. Amino acid sequence: CSVEGGLAEVANTQYF.

This chain uses TRBV19 with TRBJ2-5; D is unclear. V was shortened by 1 base and J by 2 bases, with 8 bases between the two germline ends. From germline, CDR1 is LNHDA and CDR2 SQIVND (reference sequence). The CDR3 covers 14 residues. The CDR3 loop is CASSIGYSQETQYF. CDR3 nucleotide sequence: TGTGCCAGTAGTATAGGTTACAGTCAAGAGACCCAGTACTTC.

The V gene is TRBV27, the J gene TRBJ2-7, with TRBD1 matching 7 bases. This CDR3 contains 15 residues. With 2 bases clipped from V and 2 bases from J, the junction kept 6 bases outside the gene matches. Germline CDR1 reads MNHEY; CDR2 reads SMNVEV (reference sequence). CDR3 DNA: TGTGCCAGCAGTTTAGGAAGGGGGCCTACCTACGAGCAGTACTTC. Protein product: CASSLGRGPTYEQYF.

This clone appeared a single time. The chain combines TRBV28 with TRBJ2-1; 8 nucleotides align to TRBD2. Germline CDR1 is MDHEN and CDR2 is SYDVKM. V shed 4 bases and J 7 bases; nucleotides not matched to a gene: 15. There are 17 residues in the CDR3. This CDR3 reads CASSWAPQAGDLNEQFF. DNA of the CDR3: TGTGCCAGCAGTTGGGCCCCTCAAGCGGGAGATTTAAATGAGCAGTTCTTC. The full variable domain, in which reference TRBV28 and TRBJ2-1 provide the parts outside the CDR3, is DVKVTQSSRYLVKRTGEKVFLECVQDMDHENMFWYRQDPGLGLRLIYFSYDVKMKEKGDIPEGYSVSREKKERFSLILESASTNQTSMYLCASSWAPQAGDLNEQFFGPGTRLTVL.

This clone has just one count. The V gene is TRBV5-5, the J gene TRBJ1-2, with D maybe TRBD1 (6 bases). Trimming cost V 4 bases and J 1 base, with 17 bases left between them. The CDR3 consists of 16 residues. Per the germline V gene, CDR1 is SGHKS and CDR2 is YYEKEE (reference sequence). The CDR3 region is CASSTRGASRNYGYTF. The DNA for the CDR3 is TGTGCCAGCAGCACCCGGGGGGCCAGCCGTAACTATGGCTACACCTTC.